The 20 T cell receptor beta chains reported below all come from one sample, sequenced in a study of blood T cell repertoires in COVID-19. TCRdb keeps only in-frame clones here, not all; method: immunoSEQ multiplex PCR. Of hundreds of thousands of clones listed, about 83% are singletons. Sequencing was carried out using peripheral blood. Source of these receptors: a woman in her twenties or thirties with COVID-19, enrolled during active disease.

The CDR3 region has the DNA TGTGCCAGCAGCCATCAGGGGGACCCCTATCAGCCCCAGCATTTT. Translating it yields CASSHQGDPYQPQHF. The chain carries TRBV7-9 and TRBJ1-5, with 7 bases matching TRBD1. The CDR3 is 15 residues long. The V and J ends lost 5 bases and 5 bases, in that order; junction bases with no gene match: 9. Germline V gene lookup returns CDR1 SEHNR and CDR2 FQNEAQ (reference sequence).

The chain has TRBV28 and TRBJ1-2; 8 bases fit TRBD1. This CDR3 has 15 residues. Trimming took 5 bases from V and 1 from J; bases not matched to a gene: 6. Germline CDR1 is MDHEN and CDR2 is SYDVKM. The CDR3 region has the DNA TGTGCCAGCAGTGGGACAGGCAATTATAACTATGGCTACACCTTC. It encodes CASSGTGNYNYGYTF.

In its sample, this clone was seen once. CDR3 in amino acids: CSVETGLSYEQYF. CDR3 DNA sequence: TGCAGCGTTGAAACGGGACTGTCCTACGAGCAGTACTTC. The chain is built from TRBV29-1 and TRBJ2-7; possible D gene TRBD2, 6 bases. CDR3 length equals 13 residues. V lost 2 bases to trimming and J lost 1 base, with 9 bases between them. Germline loops: CDR1 SQVTM, CDR2 ANQGSEA.

This clone has just a few counts. The rearrangement uses TRBV4-3 and TRBJ2-2, with 11 bases identical to TRBD1. The CDR3 contains 18 residues. Germline V gene data show CDR1 as LGHNA and CDR2 as YSLEER. J was trimmed by 4 bases and V by 0 bases; bases with no gene match: 7. CDR3: CASSQDGTGGLGTGELFF. The CDR3 nucleotides are TGCGCCAGCAGCCAAGATGGGACAGGGGGACTGGGCACCGGGGAGCTGTTTTTT.

The chain is built from TRBV7-3 and TRBJ1-2; TRBD1 aligns across 7 bases. Germline CDR1 SGHTA, CDR2 FQGTGA. This CDR3 contains 13 residues. V gave up 5 bases and J gave up 4 bases; unmatched junction bases: 4. CDR3 amino acids: CASSDPGGYGYTF. The CDR3 DNA reads as TGTGCCAGCAGCGACCCAGGGGGCTATGGCTACACCTTC.

This chain uses TRBV19 with TRBJ1-4; D is uncertain. The CDR3 is 15 residues long. CDR1 LNHDA and CDR2 SQIVND come from the germline V gene (reference sequence). V was trimmed by 5 bases and J by 4 bases, leaving 14 bases between them. The CDR3 spells CASSLNGAVNEKLFF. In DNA, the CDR3 is TGTGCCAGTAGTTTAAACGGAGCCGTTAATGAAAAACTGTTTTTT.

The chain uses TRBV28 and TRBJ1-5; the D is unclear. The germline CDR1 and CDR2 sequences are MDHEN and SYDVKM. The CDR3 is 15 residues long. V was trimmed by 4 bases and J by 2 bases, leaving 12 bases between them. DNA for the CDR3: TGTGCCAGCAGTTCGGGAGGAAATGGCAATCAGCCCCAGCATTTT. Translating it yields CASSSGGNGNQPQHF.

J is TRBJ2-7 and V is TRBV7-9; 10 bases are shared with TRBD2. Germline loops: CDR1 SEHNR, CDR2 FQNEAQ (reference sequence). Losses at the gene ends were 3 bases for V and 6 bases for J; bases not matched to a gene: 8. The CDR3 is made up of 15 amino acids. CDR3 sequence: CASSFIAGGRGEQYF. DNA for the CDR3: TGTGCCAGCAGCTTCATAGCGGGGGGTCGAGGCGAGCAGTACTTC. The complete variable domain, with remaining parts taken from reference TRBV7-9 and TRBJ2-7, reads DTGVSQNPRHKITKRGQNVTFRCDPISEHNRLYWYRQTLGQGPEFLTYFQNEAQLEKSRLLSDRFSAERPKGSFSTLEIQRTEQGDSAMYLCASSFIAGGRGEQYFGPGTRLTVT.

V is TRBV19 and J is TRBJ2-1; 9 positions agree with TRBD2. The CDR3 totals 15 residues. Trimming removed 0 bases from V and 6 bases from J; junction bases left unmatched: 3. CDR1 is LNHDA and CDR2 is SQIVND in the germline V gene (reference sequence). CDR3 sequence reads: CASSIDGGRANEQFF. Written as DNA, the CDR3 is TGTGCCAGTAGTATAGACGGCGGGAGGGCCAATGAGCAGTTCTTC.

The chain carries TRBV4-3 and TRBJ2-1; TRBD2 matches 9 bases. The junction had 8 bases not matched to a gene; V was cut back by 0 bases and J by 8 bases. This CDR3 has 16 amino acids. CDR1 is LGHNA, CDR2 YSLEER, per germline. CDR3 DNA sequence: TGCGCCAGCAGCCAAGATCCGGCGGGGGGGCTCGATGAGCAGTTCTTC. Its translation is CASSQDPAGGLDEQFF.

The genes are TRBV24-1 and TRBJ2-1; D possibly corresponds to TRBD2 (5 bases). This CDR3 spans 11 amino acids. Trimming removed 8 bases from V and 8 bases from J, with 9 bases in between. Germline CDR1 reads KGHDR; CDR2 reads SFDVKD. The CDR3, as DNA: TGTGCCACCATGAGGGATTATGAGCAGTTCTTC. Encoded protein: CATMRDYEQFF.

The chain recombines TRBV6-5 with TRBJ1-2; a weak D match, TRBD1 (6 bases). The V end lost 4 bases, the J end lost 1 base, and 13 bases lay between the germline ends. Germline CDR1 MNHEY, CDR2 SVGAGI. This CDR3 comprises 15 residues. DNA for the CDR3: TGTGCCAGCAGTTTACAGGGAGGGATTAACTATGGCTACACCTTC. It codes for CASSLQGGINYGYTF.

The chain recombines TRBV6-2 or TRBV6-3 with TRBJ1-5, with 8 nucleotides matching TRBD1. The junction had 3 bases not matched to a gene; V was cut back by 5 bases and J by 9 bases. The CDR3 extends over 12 amino acids. Germline CDR1 and CDR2: MNHEY and SVGEGT. The CDR3 region is CASSPRGLPQHF. In DNA form, the CDR3 reads TGTGCCAGCAGTCCCAGGGGGCTGCCCCAGCATTTT.

The chain uses TRBV6-2 or TRBV6-3 and TRBJ1-2; the D gene is possibly TRBD1 (6 bases). Trimming removed 0 bases from V and 2 bases from J, with 13 bases in between. CDR1 and CDR2 from the germline V gene are MNHEY and SVGEGT. The CDR3 covers 16 residues. CDR3 sequence (DNA): TGTGCCAGCAGTTACTCGAGACCCAGGGGCAACTATGGCTACACCTTC. Protein: CASSYSRPRGNYGYTF.

V and J are TRBV5-4 and TRBJ2-1; D gene ambiguous. The CDR3 is 14 residues long. With 2 bases removed from V and 7 bases from J, the gap between germline ends came to 13 bases. Germline CDR1 and CDR2: SGHNT and YYREEE (reference sequence). The DNA of the CDR3 is TGTGCCAGCAGCTTCGAGGTGGTAGGAAATGAGCAGTTCTTC. Its protein product is CASSFEVVGNEQFF.

The V gene is TRBV2, the J gene TRBJ2-6; 11 positions agree with TRBD1. V gave up 6 bases and J gave up 0 bases; unmatched junction bases: 4. CDR3 length equals 17 residues. The germline CDR1 and CDR2 sequences are SNHLY and FYNNEI. For the CDR3, the DNA is TGTGCCAGCAGCGCCGGGACAGGGGGCTCTGGGGCCAACGTCCTGACTTTC. Its protein is CASSAGTGGSGANVLTF.

The chain is built from TRBV9 and TRBJ1-6, with TRBD1 as a possible D gene (5 bases). The V gene lost 0 bases and the J gene lost 5 bases, with 15 bases spanning the gap. The CDR3 covers 17 residues. Germline assignment: CDR1 SGDLS and CDR2 YYNGEE. CDR3 amino acids: CASSVGGVREDNSPLHF. CDR3 nucleotide sequence: TGTGCCAGCAGCGTAGGGGGGGTGAGGGAGGATAATTCACCCCTCCACTTT. The whole variable domain, filled in from reference TRBV9 and TRBJ1-6, reads DSGVTQTPKHLITATGQRVTLRCSPRSGDLSVYWYQQSLDQGLQFLIQYYNGEERAKGNILERFSAQQFPDLHSELNLSSLELGDSALYFCASSVGGVREDNSPLHFGNGTRLTVT.

The chain carries TRBV11-3 and TRBJ2-2, with a tentative D call TRBD2 (5 bases). CDR3 length equals 13 residues. V was trimmed by 7 bases and J by 5 bases, leaving 11 bases between them. CDR1 is SGHNT and CDR2 is YENEEA in the germline V gene. The CDR3 sequence: CASTRGMTGELFF. In DNA, the CDR3 is TGTGCCAGCACCCGGGGAATGACCGGGGAGCTGTTTTTT.

CDR3 amino acids: CASSPGQGMSKVTEAFF. The CDR3 bases are TGTGCCAGCAGTCCCGGACAGGGGATGAGTAAGGTCACTGAAGCTTTCTTT. The V and J genes are TRBV6-6 and TRBJ1-1; the match to TRBD1 covers 9 bases. V trimming: 5 bases; J trimming: 4 bases; junction bases outside the gene matches: 14. Looked up from germline, CDR1 is MNHNY and CDR2 is SVGAGI (reference sequence). This CDR3 is 17 amino acids long.

This sequence joins TRBV7-9 and TRBJ1-1, with D hard to call. The CDR3 consists of 13 residues. The V end was cut by 1 base, the J end by 1 base, with 4 bases between. From germline, CDR1 is SEHNR and CDR2 FQNEAQ (reference sequence). The CDR3 loop reads CASSLEPNTEAFF. In DNA, the CDR3 is TGTGCCAGCAGCTTAGAGCCGAACACTGAAGCTTTCTTT.